This TCR beta chain was profiled in a study of CD8 T cells in Susac syndrome. Negative isolation was used for CD8+ and CD4+ T cells and FACS enrichment for TEMRA cells. Reverse transcription used about 0.5 to 1 ug RNA and random hexamers. Amplification of TCR beta CDR3 was carried out by immunoSEQ multiplex PCR, which covered 54 Vbeta and 13 Jbeta segments. TCRdb re-called the immunoSEQ multiplex PCR reads through MiXCR, storing one row per CDR3 protein. The sample yields about 200,000 distinct CDR3 sequences, around 95% seen once. V lost 2 bases and J lost 5; bases outside the gene matches: 7. Germline values: CDR1 LGHDT, CDR2 YNNKEL (reference sequence). The CDR3 totals 16 residues.

Sequencing input: CD4+ T cells from PBMCs. The receptor's source is a human donor in good health. J is TRBJ2-3 and V is TRBV3-1, with 10 nucleotides matching TRBD2. CDR3 nucleotides: TGTGCCAGCAGCCAACTTAGCGGGGGGCCCGGAGATACGCAGTATTTT. This encodes CASSQLSGGPGDTQYF.